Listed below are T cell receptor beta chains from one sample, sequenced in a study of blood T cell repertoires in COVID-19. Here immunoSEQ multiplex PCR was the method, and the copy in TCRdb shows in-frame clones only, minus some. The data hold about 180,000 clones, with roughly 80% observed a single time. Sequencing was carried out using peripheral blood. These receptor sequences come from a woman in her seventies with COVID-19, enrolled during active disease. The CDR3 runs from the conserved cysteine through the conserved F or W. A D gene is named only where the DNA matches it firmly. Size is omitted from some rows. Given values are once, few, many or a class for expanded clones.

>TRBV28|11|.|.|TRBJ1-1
TGTGCCAGCAGTCTCCCCCCAGGGGCTTTCTTT
CASSLPPGAFF
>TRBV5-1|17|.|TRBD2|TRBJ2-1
TGCGCCAGCAGCCCCAGGACTAGCGGGAGAGTCAGGAATGAGCAGTTCTTC
CASSPRTSGRVRNEQFF
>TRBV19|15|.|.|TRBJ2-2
TGTGCCAGTAGTTCGGCAGGGGCGAACACCGGGGAGCTGTTTTTT
CASSSAGANTGELFF
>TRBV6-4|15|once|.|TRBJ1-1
TGTGCCAGCAGGCCTCTCGCGACAGCTTCCAGAGAAGCTTTCTTT
CASRPLATASREAFF
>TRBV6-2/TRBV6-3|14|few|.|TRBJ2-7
TGTGCCAGCAGTTACTCGGGGGCTCCCAACGAGCAGTACTTC
CASSYSGAPNEQYF
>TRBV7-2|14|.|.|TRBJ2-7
TGTGCCAGCAGCTTAGCGGAGGGGCTAGGGGAGCAGTACTTC
CASSLAEGLGEQYF
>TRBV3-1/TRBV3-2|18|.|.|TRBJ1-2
TGTGCCAGCAGCCCGGAGCCGCGCCTTACTTACTACCGCTATGGCTACACCTTC
CASSPEPRLTYYRYGYTF
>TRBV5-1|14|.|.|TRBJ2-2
TGCGCCAGTCGCGAGAACTCCGGGGGCGGGGAGCTGTTTTTT
CASRENSGGGELFF
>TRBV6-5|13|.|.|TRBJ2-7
TGTGCCAGCACCCGGACTCACTCCTACGAGCAGTACTTC
CASTRTHSYEQYF
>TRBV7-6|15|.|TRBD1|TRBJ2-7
TGTGCCAGCAGCCTCATCTGGGGGGACAGGGACGAGCAGTACTTC
CASSLIWGDRDEQYF
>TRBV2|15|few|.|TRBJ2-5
TGTGCCAGCAACGGGATGGCCTCATACCAAGAGACCCAGTACTTC
CASNGMASYQETQYF
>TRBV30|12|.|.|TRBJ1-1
TGTGCCTGGAGTTCAAATCTCGGGGAAGCTTTCTTT
CAWSSNLGEAFF
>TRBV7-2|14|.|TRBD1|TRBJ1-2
TGTGCCAGCAGCTCAGCCGGGACAGGGCAAGGCTACACCTTC
CASSSAGTGQGYTF
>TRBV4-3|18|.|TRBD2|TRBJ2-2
TGCGCCAGCAGCCAAGACATTCTAGGGGGTAGCGGGAGAGGGGAGCTGTTTTTT
CASSQDILGGSGRGELFF
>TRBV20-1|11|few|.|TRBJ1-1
TGCAGTGCTTATCGGAGGACTGAAGCTTTCTTT
CSAYRRTEAFF
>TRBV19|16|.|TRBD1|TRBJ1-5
TGTGCCAGTAGTCAACCCGGGACAGGTAGCAATCAGCCCCAGCATTTT
CASSQPGTGSNQPQHF
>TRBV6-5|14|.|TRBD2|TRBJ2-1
TGTGCCAGCAGTCTTGAGGGGAGGCCGGGGGGACAGTTCTTC
CASSLEGRPGGQFF
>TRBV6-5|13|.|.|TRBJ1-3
TGTGCCAGCAGAGTCGCAGGGGGAAACACCATATATTTT
CASRVAGGNTIYF
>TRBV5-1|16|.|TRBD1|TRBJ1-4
TGCGCCAGCAGCTCGACCTCCGGGACAGGGACCGAAAAACTGTTTTTT
CASSSTSGTGTEKLFF
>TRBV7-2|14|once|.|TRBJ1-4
TGTGCCAGCAGCTTAGCCACAGGGACTGAAAAACTGTTTTTT
CASSLATGTEKLFF
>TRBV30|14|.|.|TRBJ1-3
TGTGCACTGGGCAGGGGCGTCAACGGAAACACCATATATTTT
CALGRGVNGNTIYF
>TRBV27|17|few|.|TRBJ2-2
TGTGCCAGCAGCCGCGGGCTCGTAGGGACGAACACCGGGGAGCTGTTTTTT
CASSRGLVGTNTGELFF
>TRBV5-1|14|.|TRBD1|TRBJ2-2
TGCGCCAGCAGGGGACAGCGAGATACCGGGGAGCTGTTTTTT
CASRGQRDTGELFF
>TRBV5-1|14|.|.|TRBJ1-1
TGCGCCAGCAGCTTGACAGGGACGAACACTGAAGCTTTCTTT
CASSLTGTNTEAFF
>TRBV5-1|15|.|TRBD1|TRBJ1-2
TGCGCCAGCAGCTTGGTCGACAGGGGCTCCTATGGCTACACCTTC
CASSLVDRGSYGYTF